This T cell receptor (beta chain) comes out of a study of blood T cell repertoires in COVID-19. Germline CDR1 reads SGHRS; CDR2 reads YFSETQ. V was clipped by 4 bases and J by 2 bases; unmatched bases: 8. The CDR3 consists of 16 residues. The table came from immunoSEQ multiplex PCR; TCRdb's copy has only in-frame clones and leaves some out. There are about 150,000 clones in the sample; about 85% occur only once, and approximately 4.3% lies in the top ten. This sequence originates from a woman in her thirties or forties who had been exposed to COVID-19. This chain connects TRBV5-1 to TRBJ2-3, with TRBD1 matching over 9 bases. The sequenced sample was PBMCs or T cells enriched from blood (not recorded which). The CDR3 protein is CASSPVGQGHTDTQYF. DNA of the CDR3: TGCGCCAGCAGCCCGGTAGGACAGGGGCACACAGATACGCAGTATTTT.